This TCR beta chain was documented in a study of metastatic and nonmetastatic thyroid tumors. Across the study: Across blood and tumor or nodule tissue, repertoires from malignant and benign thyroid patients were compared with one another.

Study findings and constraints: TCR beta diversity was reportedly significantly higher in malignant thyroid tumors than benign nodules, in blood and tumor.

Patients were all untreated before their thyroid surgery. Authors' methods: Construction of a distant-metastasis classifier for papillary thyroid cancer relied on CDR3 differences across clinicopathological groups. TCRdb reprocessed the PCR reads via MiXCR. The V and J calls reflect TCRdb's pipeline rather than the authors' work. The data show roughly 23,000 clones, approximately 22% seen once. This clone was seen ten or more times. Its antigen is not identified. The CDR3 has 14 residues. The V end lost 4 bases, the J end lost 7 bases, and 11 bases lay between the germline ends. Germline CDR1 and CDR2: SNHLY and FYNNEI.

The gene calls are TRBV2 and TRBJ1-6; a weak D match, TRBD1 (6 bases). Sample: blood. The sequence came from a male donor with papillary thyroid cancer or a benign thyroid nodule (not recorded which). Some clones in this sample may be carry-over from other donors' samples. In DNA, the CDR3 is TGTGCCAGCAGTGTTGGCAGGGGAAATTCACCCCTCCACTTT. Its protein is CASSVGRGNSPLHF. Full variable domain (rest looked up from reference TRBV2 and TRBJ1-6): EPEVTQTPSHQVTQMGQEVILRCVPISNHLYFYWYRQILGQKVEFLVSFYNNEISEKSEIFDDQFSVERPDGSNFTLKIRSTKLEDSAMYFCASSVGRGNSPLHFGNGTRLTVT.